Below are 26 T cell receptor beta chains sequenced from a single sample in a study of shared clonotypes between healthy human individuals. Sequencing used immunoSEQ multiplex PCR; TCRdb keeps in-frame clones, though not all of them. The sample lists about 320,000 clones, around nine tenths seen once, with 15% to 20% in the top ten. The sample was memory CD8+ T cells sorted from blood. As for subset: CD45RO+ cells pooled with CCR7-negative TemRA cells. These receptors all come from a man between 18 and 35 years old in good health.

This chain joins TRBV30 and TRBJ1-6; D gene unclear. This CDR3 contains 12 residues. V lost 0 bases and J 13 bases, leaving 10 bases between the germline ends. Germline V gene data show CDR1 as GTSNPN and CDR2 as SVGIG (reference sequence). Here the CDR3 DNA reads TGTGCCTGGAGTGTAGGGTCGGGGCCCCTCCACTTT. Protein sequence: CAWSVGSGPLHF.

There are a few counts of this clone. The chain combines TRBV12-5 with TRBJ2-7; D gene ambiguous. CDR3 length: 11 residues. Trimming stripped 5 bases from V and 5 bases from J, with 7 bases between. Germline V gene data show CDR1 as LGHNT and CDR2 as FRNRAP. The DNA of the CDR3 is TGTGCTAGTGGTCCCCCGGACGAGCAGTACTTC. Translating gives CASGPPDEQYF.

J is TRBJ2-7 and V is TRBV23-1; TRBD1 matches 7 bases. TRBV23-1 falls under the ORF class, with uncertain function. J was trimmed by 2 bases and V by 4 bases; bases with no gene match: 8. This CDR3 is built from 15 residues. The DNA of the CDR3 is TGCGCCAGCAGTCGATACTGGGACAGTCCCTACGAGCAGTACTTC. Protein sequence: CASSRYWDSPYEQYF.

This clone was observed a few times. This chain joins TRBV27 and TRBJ2-5, with TRBD2 matching over 9 bases. Germline CDR1 reads MNHEY; CDR2 reads SMNVEV (reference sequence). V shed 6 bases and J 0 bases; nucleotides not matched to a gene: 11. CDR3 length: 17 amino acids. CDR3 DNA sequence: TGTGCCAGCAGACCCTCGACTAGCGGAGGGTACCAAGAGACCCAGTACTTC. It yields the protein CASRPSTSGGYQETQYF.

This clone has ten or more counts. This chain links TRBV7-8 with TRBJ2-5, with D perhaps given as TRBD1 or TRBD2 (6 bases each). This CDR3 is 14 amino acids long. Trimming stripped 2 bases from V and 5 bases from J, with 12 bases between. Germline CDR1 reads SGHVS; CDR2 reads FQNEAQ. The CDR3 DNA is TGTGCCAGCAGCTTATGGGGGGCTTCGGAGACCCAGTACTTC. Translating gives CASSLWGASETQYF.

This chain connects TRBV30 to TRBJ2-7, with 7 bases matching TRBD2. The CDR3 covers 13 residues. Germline CDR1 and CDR2: GTSNPN and SVGIG (reference sequence). Losses at the gene ends were 0 bases for V and 2 bases for J; bases not matched to a gene: 1. CDR3 residues: CAWSVTSAYEQYF. The CDR3 nucleotides read TGTGCCTGGAGTGTCACTAGCGCCTACGAGCAGTACTTC.

V gene TRBV25-1 combines with J gene TRBJ2-7, with D perhaps matching TRBD2 (7 bases). Germline V gene data show CDR1 as MGHDK and CDR2 as SYGVNS. V was shortened by 7 bases and J by 5 bases, with 15 bases between the two germline ends. CDR3 length: 13 residues. The CDR3 sequence: CASTEGGNHEQYF. CDR3 DNA: TGTGCCAGCACCGAGGGGGGGAACCACGAGCAGTACTTC.

CDR3 in DNA: TGTGCCAGCAGGGTGGGCCTCCCCTGGAAGCAGTACTTC. Translation gives CASRVGLPWKQYF. J is TRBJ2-7 and V is TRBV2; D is unresolved. Germline assignment: CDR1 SNHLY and CDR2 FYNNEI. V dropped 6 bases and J dropped 8 bases, with 17 bases sitting between them. The CDR3 is made up of 13 amino acids. The variable domain in full, with the rest retrieved from reference TRBV2 and TRBJ2-7, is EPEVTQTPSHQVTQMGQEVILRCVPISNHLYFYWYRQILGQKVEFLVSFYNNEISEKSEIFDDQFSVERPDGSNFTLKIRSTKLEDSAMYFCASRVGLPWKQYFGPGTRLTVT.

This clone was seen a handful of times. The CDR3 nucleotides read TGCAGTGCCTACAAGGTCGGGGAGCTGTTTTTT. Translation: CSAYKVGELFF. The rearrangement joins TRBV29-1 to TRBJ2-2; D call uncertain. CDR1 SQVTM and CDR2 ANQGSEA come from the germline V gene. The CDR3 has 11 residues.

The genes are TRBV27 and TRBJ1-5; possibly TRBD1 for D (5 bases). The CDR3 consists of 15 residues. The V end was cut by 0 bases, the J end by 6 bases, with 12 bases between. Per the germline V gene, CDR1 is MNHEY and CDR2 is SMNVEV (reference sequence). CDR3 sequence: CASSLSWQGGQPQHF. In nucleotides, the CDR3 is TGTGCCAGCAGTTTATCGTGGCAGGGAGGTCAGCCCCAGCATTTT.

The chain carries TRBV4-1 and TRBJ2-7; 9 nucleotides line up with TRBD1. Germline CDR1 MGHRA, CDR2 YSYEKL. Germline trimming cut 0 bases from V and 6 bases from J; bases unmatched to any gene: 6. The CDR3 spans 15 residues. The CDR3 nucleotides read TGCGCCAGCAGCCAAGAACGACAGGGGGAAACCGAGCAGTACTTC. Translation gives CASSQERQGETEQYF.

The genes are TRBV28 and TRBJ2-3, with D possibly matching TRBD1 (5 bases). Germline V lookup: CDR1 MDHEN, CDR2 SYDVKM. The CDR3 runs 16 residues. V lost 2 bases and J 5 bases, leaving 17 bases between the germline ends. CDR3 loop: CASSLGARTWLDTQYF. Here the CDR3 DNA reads TGTGCCAGCAGTTTAGGGGCCAGAACTTGGTTAGATACGCAGTATTTT.

This clone was recorded once. J is TRBJ1-1 and V is TRBV7-9; D might be TRBD1 (5 bases). The CDR3 is made up of 14 amino acids. V lost 7 bases, J lost 0 bases, and 12 bases lay in between. Germline CDR1 reads SEHNR; CDR2 reads FQNEAQ (reference sequence). The CDR3 loop is CASTPSTVNTEAFF. The DNA of the CDR3 is TGTGCCAGCACCCCATCGACAGTGAACACTGAAGCTTTCTTT.

The chain couples TRBV2 to TRBJ1-3; D might be TRBD1 (5 bases). Trimming pared 3 bases from V and 3 bases from J, leaving 9 bases between. Germline CDR1 SNHLY, CDR2 FYNNEI. There are 14 residues in the CDR3. CDR3 amino acids: CASSEWGYGNTIYF. In DNA, the CDR3 is TGTGCCAGCAGTGAGTGGGGGTATGGAAACACCATATATTTT.

The CDR3 region is CASSAGYVDTQYF. Written as DNA, the CDR3 is TGTGCCAGCAGCGCAGGGTACGTGGATACGCAGTATTTT. The chain has TRBV9 and TRBJ2-3; TRBD1 is a possible D gene (5 bases). The V end was cut by 3 bases, the J end by 6 bases, with 11 bases between. Per the germline V gene, CDR1 is SGDLS and CDR2 is YYNGEE. This CDR3 region has 13 residues.

V is TRBV7-9 and J is TRBJ1-1; D gene ambiguous. V lost 5 bases, J lost 11 bases, and 12 bases lay in between. The CDR3 totals 11 residues. The germline CDR1 and CDR2 sequences are SEHNR and FQNEAQ (reference sequence). DNA of the CDR3: TGTGCCAGCAGCCCCCGACGTCGGGCTTTCTTT. Its protein is CASSPRRRAFF.

The chain combines TRBV12-2 with TRBJ1-1. TRBV12-2 is classified as a pseudogene. This CDR3 is 15 amino acids long. The CDR3 coding sequence is TGTGCAAGTCGCCATGGGCGGCGTCTGAACACTGAAGCTTTCTTT. Translated, it gives CASRHGRRLNTEAFF.

The V call is TRBV29-1, the J call TRBJ2-3, with 8 bases identical to TRBD2. The CDR3 loop spans 16 amino acids. V was clipped by 4 bases and J by 5 bases; unmatched bases: 14. CDR1 SQVTM and CDR2 ANQGSEA come from the germline V gene. The CDR3 region is CSVAGTGLVSLDTQYF. In DNA form, the CDR3 reads TGCAGCGTTGCCGGCACGGGACTAGTATCCTTAGATACGCAGTATTTT.

The rearrangement links TRBV5-1 to TRBJ2-1, with 7 bases lining up with TRBD2. The CDR3 has 15 residues. Trimming cost V 2 bases and J 3 bases; bases outside gene matches: 5. Germline values: CDR1 SGHRS, CDR2 YFSETQ. CDR3 region: CASSFNRDYYNEQFF. As DNA, the CDR3 is TGCGCCAGCAGCTTTAACCGGGACTACTACAATGAGCAGTTCTTC.

This chain joins TRBV7-8 and TRBJ2-7; D unresolved. CDR1 and CDR2 (germline): SGHVS, FQNEAQ. The length of the CDR3 is 13 residues. V gave up 2 bases and J gave up 2 bases, with 7 bases separating them. This CDR3 is CASSLQDAYEQYF. Written as DNA, the CDR3 is TGTGCCAGCAGCTTACAGGACGCCTACGAGCAGTACTTC.

The chain carries TRBV30 and TRBJ2-5, with 8 positions matching TRBD1. This CDR3 has 11 residues. Germline CDR1 and CDR2: GTSNPN and SVGIG (reference sequence). The V and J ends lost 8 bases and 1 base, in that order; junction bases with no gene match: 0. The CDR3 loop is CATGGQETQYF. Here the CDR3 DNA reads TGTGCCACAGGGGGCCAAGAGACCCAGTACTTC.

The chain carries TRBV7-9 and TRBJ2-1; 10 positions match TRBD2. Germline lookup yields CDR1 SEHNR and CDR2 FQNEAQ (reference sequence). The CDR3 has 15 residues. The V segment lost 5 bases and the J segment 6 bases; nucleotides outside the gene matches: 7. CDR3 nucleotide sequence: TGTGCCAGCAGCCCCCGCGTAGCGGGAGGCAATGAGCAGTTCTTC. Translating it yields CASSPRVAGGNEQFF.

The chain links TRBV30 to TRBJ1-1, with D unresolved. This CDR3 is 13 amino acids long. Germline V gene data show CDR1 as GTSNPN and CDR2 as SVGIG (reference sequence). V lost 3 bases and J 2 bases, leaving 10 bases between the germline ends. The CDR3 DNA sequence: TGTGCCTGGAGGGGGAGCAGTAACACTGAAGCTTTCTTT. Amino acids: CAWRGSSNTEAFF.

This chain uses TRBV6-1 with TRBJ1-4; the D is unclear. The CDR3 has 14 amino acids. Per the germline V gene, CDR1 is MNHNS and CDR2 is SASEGT. Trimming shortened V by 3 bases and J by 8 bases, and 13 bases separated the two germline ends. CDR3 protein: CASSDWGEGEKLFF. The CDR3, as DNA: TGTGCCAGCAGTGATTGGGGAGAGGGAGAAAAACTGTTTTTT.

The V gene is TRBV27, the J gene TRBJ1-2; 11 nucleotides agree with TRBD1. V lost 5 bases, J lost 6 bases, and 5 bases stayed unmatched. CDR3 length equals 14 residues. Germline V lookup: CDR1 MNHEY, CDR2 SMNVEV (reference sequence). The CDR3 here is CASSRLGQGDGYTF. Here the CDR3 DNA reads TGTGCCAGCAGTCGATTGGGACAGGGGGATGGCTACACCTTC.

This clone was counted between two and nine times. The chain recombines TRBV6-5 with TRBJ2-1; D gene unclear. Trimming removed 2 bases at V and 7 bases at J, with 12 bases between. CDR1 MNHEY and CDR2 SVGAGI come from the germline V gene. This CDR3 has 14 amino acids. The CDR3 is CASSYGATANEQFF. CDR3 sequence (DNA): TGTGCCAGCAGTTACGGTGCCACAGCAAATGAGCAGTTCTTC.